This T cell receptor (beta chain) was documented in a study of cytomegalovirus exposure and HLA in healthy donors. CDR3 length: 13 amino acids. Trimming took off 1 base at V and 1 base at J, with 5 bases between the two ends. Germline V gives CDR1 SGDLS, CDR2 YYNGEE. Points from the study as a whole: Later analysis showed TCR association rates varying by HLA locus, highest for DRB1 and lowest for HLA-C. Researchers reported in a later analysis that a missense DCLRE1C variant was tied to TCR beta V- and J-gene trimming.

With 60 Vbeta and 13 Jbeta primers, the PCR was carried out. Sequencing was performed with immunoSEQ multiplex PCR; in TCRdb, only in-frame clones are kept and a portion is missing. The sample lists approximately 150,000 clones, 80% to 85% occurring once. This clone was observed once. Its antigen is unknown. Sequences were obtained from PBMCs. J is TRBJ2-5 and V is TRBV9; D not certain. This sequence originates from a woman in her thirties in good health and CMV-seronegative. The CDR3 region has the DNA TGTGCCAGCAGCGTACAGATCCAAGAGACCCAGTACTTC. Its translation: CASSVQIQETQYF.